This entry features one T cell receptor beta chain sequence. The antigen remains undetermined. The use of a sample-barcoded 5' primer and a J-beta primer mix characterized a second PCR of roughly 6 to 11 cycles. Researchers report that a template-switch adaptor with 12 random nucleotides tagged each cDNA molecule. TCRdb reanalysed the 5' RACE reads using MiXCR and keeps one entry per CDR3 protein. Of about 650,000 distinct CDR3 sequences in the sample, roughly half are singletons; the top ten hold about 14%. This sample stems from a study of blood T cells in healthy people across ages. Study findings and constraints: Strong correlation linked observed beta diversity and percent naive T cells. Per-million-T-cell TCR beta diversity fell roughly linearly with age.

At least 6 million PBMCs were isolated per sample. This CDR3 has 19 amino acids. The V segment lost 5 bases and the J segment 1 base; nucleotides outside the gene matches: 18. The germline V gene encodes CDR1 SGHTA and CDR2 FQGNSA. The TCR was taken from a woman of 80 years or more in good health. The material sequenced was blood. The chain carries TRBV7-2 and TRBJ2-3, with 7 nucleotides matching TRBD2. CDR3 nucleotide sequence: TGTGCCAGCAGCCCCCTGGGAATCGGAGCGGGGACCCGCACAGATACGCAGTATTTT. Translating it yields CASSPLGIGAGTRTDTQYF. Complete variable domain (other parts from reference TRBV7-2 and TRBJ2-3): GAGVSQSPSNKVTEKGKDVELRCDPISGHTALYWYRQSLGQGLEFLIYFQGNSAPDKSGLPSDRFSAERTGGSVSTLTIQRTQQEDSAVYLCASSPLGIGAGTRTDTQYFGPGTRLTVL.